Listed below are T cell receptor beta chains from one sample, sequenced in a study of CD8+CD57+ T cells in acquired aplastic anemia. TCRdb reprocessed the reads with MiXCR, giving one entry per CDR3 protein. The sample has about 180,000 distinct CDR3 sequences; 55% to 65% are singletons. The sequenced material came from sorted CD4+, CD8+, or CD8+CD57+ T cells (not recorded which) from PBMCs. The receptors were sampled from a human donor with aplastic anemia. CDR3s include the opening cysteine and the closing phenylalanine or tryptophan. A D gene is named only where the DNA matches it firmly. The size field is filled for only some rows; it gives once, few, many or a size class.

TRBV7-9	TRBJ2-1	-	-	CASSLGWLDGNEQFF	TGTGCCAGCAGCTTAGGTTGGCTCGATGGCAATGAGCAGTTCTTC
TRBV5-1	TRBJ2-1	-	many	CASSLVHRGNEQFF	TGCGCCAGCAGCTTGGTCCACCGGGGCAATGAGCAGTTCTTC
TRBV6-5	TRBJ1-1	-	many	CASSPGMNTEAFF	TGTGCCAGCAGTCCGGGAATGAACACTGAAGCTTTCTTT
TRBV7-8	TRBJ1-1	-	once	CASSLDGRGEAFF	TGTGCCAGCAGCTTAGACGGGCGGGGTGAAGCTTTCTTT
TRBV20-1	TRBJ2-4	-	-	CSADGLAKNIQYF	TGCAGTGCTGACGGGTTAGCCAAAAACATTCAGTACTTC
TRBV27	TRBJ2-7	-	-	CASSLKGNYEQYF	TGTGCCAGCAGTTTGAAGGGAAACTACGAGCAGTACTTC
TRBV7-2	TRBJ1-6	-	-	CASSQTDSSNSPLHF	TGCGCCAGCAGCCAAACGGACAGCAGTAATTCACCCCTCCACTTT
TRBV25-1	TRBJ2-6	-	-	CASSVQGWASGANVLTF	TGTGCCAGCAGTGTACAGGGATGGGCCTCAGGGGCCAACGTCCTGACTTTC
TRBV2	TRBJ1-6	-	-	CASRGRGIYNSPLHF	TGTGCCAGCAGGGGACGGGGAATCTATAATTCACCCCTCCACTTT
TRBV6-5	TRBJ2-7	TRBD2	many	CASSYAGLAGREQYF	TGTGCCAGCAGTTACGCGGGACTAGCGGGTCGAGAGCAGTACTTC
TRBV5-1	TRBJ2-1	-	-	CASSPDSFNEQFF	TGCGCCAGCAGCCCGGACAGTTTTAATGAGCAGTTCTTC
TRBV7-9	TRBJ2-1	-	-	CASSLQREQFF	TGTGCCAGCAGCTTGCAGCGGGAGCAGTTCTTC
TRBV6-1	TRBJ1-3	-	many	CASSEGRRVRGNTIYF	TGTGCCAGCAGTGAAGGAAGGAGGGTACGAGGAAACACCATATATTTT
TRBV7-9	TRBJ2-3	-	-	CASSPQMGGPDTQYF	TGTGCCAGCAGTCCTCAGATGGGGGGACCAGATACGCAGTATTTT
TRBV12-3/TRBV12-4	TRBJ2-7	-	-	CASSLGRDERYF	TGTGCCAGCAGTTTGGGCAGGGACGAGCGGTACTTC
TRBV7-3	TRBJ2-7	TRBD2	-	CASSLSTAGVHEQYF	TGTGCCAGCAGCTTAAGTACGGCGGGAGTACACGAGCAGTACTTC
TRBV7-9	TRBJ2-5	-	-	CASSNRDTLQETQYF	TGTGCCAGCAGTAATCGGGATACTCTACAAGAGACCCAGTACTTC
TRBV25-1	TRBJ1-1	-	many	CASSGNRQVRAFF	TGTGCCAGCAGTGGTAATAGACAGGTGCGCGCTTTCTTT
TRBV24-1	TRBJ2-2	TRBD2	few	CATARTSGGSGELFF	TGTGCCACCGCTCGGACTAGCGGGGGGAGCGGGGAGCTGTTTTTT
TRBV20-1	TRBJ1-6	TRBD1	-	CSASGTGNSPLHF	TGCAGTGCCTCCGGGACAGGCAATTCACCCCTCCACTTT
TRBV7-9	TRBJ1-2	-	-	CASSLVGEGGYTF	TGTGCCAGCAGCTTAGTCGGAGAAGGAGGCTACACCTTC
TRBV5-1	TRBJ2-2	-	-	CASSRSSVPGTGELFF	TGCGCCAGCAGCCGTTCCAGCGTACCCGGTACCGGGGAGCTGTTTTTT
TRBV3-1	TRBJ2-1	TRBD2	-	CASSQDREGNDEQFF	TGTGCCAGCAGCCAAGATCGGGAGGGAAACGATGAGCAGTTCTTC
TRBV7-8	TRBJ2-3	-	-	CASSLDTGTDTQYF	TGTGCCAGCAGCTTAGATACCGGCACAGATACGCAGTATTTT
TRBV29-1	TRBJ2-7	-	-	CSVADSSYEQYF	TGCAGCGTAGCGGACAGCTCCTACGAGCAGTACTTC